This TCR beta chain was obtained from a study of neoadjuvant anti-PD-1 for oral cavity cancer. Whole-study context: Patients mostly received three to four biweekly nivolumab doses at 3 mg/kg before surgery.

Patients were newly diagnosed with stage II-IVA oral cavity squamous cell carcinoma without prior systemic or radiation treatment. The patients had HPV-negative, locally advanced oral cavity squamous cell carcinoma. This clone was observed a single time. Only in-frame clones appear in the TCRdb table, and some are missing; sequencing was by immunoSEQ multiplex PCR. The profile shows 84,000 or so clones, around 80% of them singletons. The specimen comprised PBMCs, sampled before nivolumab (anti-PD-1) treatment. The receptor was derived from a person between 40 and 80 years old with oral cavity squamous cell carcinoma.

The CDR3 DNA sequence: TGTGCCAGCAGTTTGGATCCACCTAATGAGCAGTTCTTC. This gives the protein CASSLDPPNEQFF. The V call is TRBV6-6, the J call TRBJ2-1; unclear D gene. The germline V and J ends were trimmed by 4 bases and 7 bases, with 11 bases remaining between them. The CDR3 is 13 residues long. Germline V gives CDR1 MNHNY, CDR2 SVGAGI (reference sequence).